These T cell receptor beta chains were read from a single sample in a study of CD8+ T cells in alopecia areata. The method was immunoSEQ multiplex PCR; TCRdb's version includes in-frame clones alone and lacks a portion of them. The sample yields roughly 120,000 clones, less than 45% seen once. Specimen: CD4+ T cells sorted from blood. The receptors stem from a human donor with alopecia areata. CDR3s include the opening cysteine and the closing phenylalanine or tryptophan. Fields, in order: clone size, J gene, D gene, V gene, CDR3 DNA, CDR3 protein. The D gene is left open where the match is weak. The size field is filled for only some rows; it gives once, few, many or a size class.

abundance: few; j_gene: TRBJ1-5; d_gene: .; v_gene: TRBV7-9; CDR3nt: TGTGCCAGCAGCTCCGCAACGGGGCAGGGGAGTCAGCCCCAGCATTTT; CDR3aa: CASSSATGQGSQPQHF
abundance: .; j_gene: TRBJ1-5; d_gene: TRBD1; v_gene: TRBV28; CDR3nt: TGTGCCAGCCGTTCCGGGACAGGGAATTTCAATCAGCCCCAGCATTTT; CDR3aa: CASRSGTGNFNQPQHF
abundance: .; j_gene: TRBJ2-7; d_gene: .; v_gene: TRBV20-1; CDR3nt: TGCAGTGCTAGCGGGAGATACGAGCAGTACTTC; CDR3aa: CSASGRYEQYF
abundance: .; j_gene: TRBJ2-7; d_gene: .; v_gene: TRBV7-8; CDR3nt: TGTGCCAGCAGCCTAGCGAGGGAGCAGTACTTC; CDR3aa: CASSLAREQYF
abundance: .; j_gene: TRBJ1-1; d_gene: .; v_gene: TRBV29-1; CDR3nt: TGCAGCGTTGTGGGAGGGAAGGGAGAAGTAGGCACTGAAGCTTTCTTT; CDR3aa: CSVVGGKGEVGTEAFF
abundance: .; j_gene: TRBJ2-1; d_gene: .; v_gene: TRBV29-1; CDR3nt: TGCAGCGTTGATAGGTCCTACAATGAGCAGTTCTTC; CDR3aa: CSVDRSYNEQFF
abundance: .; j_gene: TRBJ2-1; d_gene: TRBD2; v_gene: TRBV5-1; CDR3nt: TGCGCCAGCAGCTTGCCCGGGACTAGCGGGAGACTCTCAAATGAGCAGTTCTTC; CDR3aa: CASSLPGTSGRLSNEQFF
abundance: .; j_gene: TRBJ2-1; d_gene: TRBD2; v_gene: TRBV9; CDR3nt: TGTGCCAGCAGCCCTGGACTAGCGGGGGGTTTCTACAATGAGCAGTTCTTC; CDR3aa: CASSPGLAGGFYNEQFF
abundance: .; j_gene: TRBJ2-3; d_gene: .; v_gene: TRBV11-3; CDR3nt: TGTGCCAGCAGCTCCGGGATTAACGCCCGCACAGATACGCAGTATTTT; CDR3aa: CASSSGINARTDTQYF
abundance: few; j_gene: TRBJ1-1; d_gene: .; v_gene: TRBV29-1; CDR3nt: TGCAGCGTTGTAAGCGAATTCCATACTGAAGCTTTCTTT; CDR3aa: CSVVSEFHTEAFF
abundance: .; j_gene: TRBJ2-7; d_gene: .; v_gene: TRBV11-2; CDR3nt: TGTGCCAGCAGCTTAGATATGGGCTACTCCTACGAGCAGTACTTC; CDR3aa: CASSLDMGYSYEQYF
abundance: .; j_gene: TRBJ2-6; d_gene: TRBD1; v_gene: TRBV29-1; CDR3nt: TGCAGCGTTGAGCGGGTGGGACAGGACTCTGGGGCCAACGTCCTGACTTTC; CDR3aa: CSVERVGQDSGANVLTF
abundance: once; j_gene: TRBJ1-2; d_gene: TRBD1; v_gene: TRBV7-2; CDR3nt: TGTGCCAGCAGCCCCGGGACAGGGCATGGCTACACCTTC; CDR3aa: CASSPGTGHGYTF
abundance: few; j_gene: TRBJ2-7; d_gene: .; v_gene: TRBV11-2; CDR3nt: TGTGCCAGCAGCTTACCCCAGGGCCCGGGGTACTTC; CDR3aa: CASSLPQGPGYF
abundance: few; j_gene: TRBJ2-1; d_gene: .; v_gene: TRBV29-1; CDR3nt: TGCAGCGTTCCCCTCCCGGGACTTGGGGACAATGAGCAGTTCTTC; CDR3aa: CSVPLPGLGDNEQFF
abundance: .; j_gene: TRBJ1-5; d_gene: .; v_gene: TRBV30; CDR3nt: TGTGCCTGGAATCAGAACAGAAATCAGCCCCAGCATTTT; CDR3aa: CAWNQNRNQPQHF
abundance: .; j_gene: TRBJ2-1; d_gene: TRBD1; v_gene: TRBV28; CDR3nt: TGTGCCAGCAGTTCCCGGGACAGGGGAATAAATGAGCAGTTCTTC; CDR3aa: CASSSRDRGINEQFF
abundance: .; j_gene: TRBJ1-2; d_gene: .; v_gene: TRBV28; CDR3nt: TGTGCCAGCAGTTTAACAGGTGGCTACACCTTC; CDR3aa: CASSLTGGYTF
abundance: few; j_gene: TRBJ2-5; d_gene: TRBD2; v_gene: TRBV23-1; CDR3nt: TGCGCCAGCAGTCAACCAGCGGGGGGGCCAGAGGAGACCCAGTACTTC; CDR3aa: CASSQPAGGPEETQYF
abundance: few; j_gene: TRBJ2-3; d_gene: .; v_gene: TRBV7-2; CDR3nt: TGTGCCAGCAGCTTAGGGGCTAGCCCTAGCACAGATACGCAGTATTTT; CDR3aa: CASSLGASPSTDTQYF
abundance: .; j_gene: TRBJ2-2; d_gene: .; v_gene: TRBV28; CDR3nt: TGTGCCAGCAGTCCTAGCGTAAGCGGGGAGCTGTTTTTT; CDR3aa: CASSPSVSGELFF
abundance: .; j_gene: TRBJ2-7; d_gene: .; v_gene: TRBV4-3; CDR3nt: TGCGCCAGCAGCCCAAGCGGCTTTGCCTACGAGCAGTACTTC; CDR3aa: CASSPSGFAYEQYF
abundance: .; j_gene: TRBJ1-3; d_gene: .; v_gene: TRBV29-1; CDR3nt: TGCAGCGTTGATCTGTCCTTCTCTGGAAACACCATATATTTT; CDR3aa: CSVDLSFSGNTIYF
abundance: .; j_gene: TRBJ2-1; d_gene: TRBD1; v_gene: TRBV18; CDR3nt: TGTGCCAGCTCGTCCCGGGACAGGACCGATGAGCAGTTCTTC; CDR3aa: CASSSRDRTDEQFF
abundance: .; j_gene: TRBJ2-1; d_gene: TRBD2; v_gene: TRBV29-1; CDR3nt: TGCAGCGTTGGTACTAGCGGGAGCTCCTACAATGAGCAGTTCTTC; CDR3aa: CSVGTSGSSYNEQFF
abundance: .; j_gene: TRBJ2-7; d_gene: .; v_gene: TRBV5-1; CDR3nt: TGCGCCAGCAGCTTGGACGGCAGGGGAGGCGAGCAGTACTTC; CDR3aa: CASSLDGRGGEQYF
abundance: few; j_gene: TRBJ2-6; d_gene: .; v_gene: TRBV29-1; CDR3nt: TGCAGCGTTGCAGGGAGGCAGGGGGACGGGGCCAACGTCCTGACTTTC; CDR3aa: CSVAGRQGDGANVLTF
abundance: .; j_gene: TRBJ2-4; d_gene: .; v_gene: TRBV4-3; CDR3nt: TGCGCCAGCAGCCAAGATCAAGGGCTCAAGTACTTC; CDR3aa: CASSQDQGLKYF
abundance: .; j_gene: TRBJ2-1; d_gene: TRBD1; v_gene: TRBV29-1; CDR3nt: TGCAGCCTCGGGACAGCTCGATACAATGAGCAGTTCTTC; CDR3aa: CSLGTARYNEQFF
abundance: .; j_gene: TRBJ1-2; d_gene: .; v_gene: TRBV23-1; CDR3nt: TGCGCCAGCAGTCAATCCTTGGCGCTTGGCGTCCGCGGCTACACCTTC; CDR3aa: CASSQSLALGVRGYTF
abundance: .; j_gene: TRBJ1-5; d_gene: .; v_gene: TRBV5-1; CDR3nt: TGCGCCAGCAGCTTGGGGCAGGGAAGCAATCAGCCCCAGCATTTT; CDR3aa: CASSLGQGSNQPQHF
abundance: .; j_gene: TRBJ1-5; d_gene: .; v_gene: TRBV23-1; CDR3nt: TGCGCCAGGGGAAGGGCCGCAGGGGATCAGCCCCAGCATTTT; CDR3aa: CARGRAAGDQPQHF
abundance: few; j_gene: TRBJ2-7; d_gene: .; v_gene: TRBV29-1; CDR3nt: TGCAGCGTTGAGACCCGCCTAGCAAAAAGGGAGCAGTACTTC; CDR3aa: CSVETRLAKREQYF
abundance: once; j_gene: TRBJ2-7; d_gene: TRBD2; v_gene: TRBV13; CDR3nt: TGTGCCAGCAGCTTTAATGGACTAGCCACCTACGAGCAGTACTTC; CDR3aa: CASSFNGLATYEQYF
abundance: .; j_gene: TRBJ1-1; d_gene: .; v_gene: TRBV30; CDR3nt: TGTGCCCAGGGCCTGAACACTGAAGCTTTCTTT; CDR3aa: CAQGLNTEAFF
abundance: once; j_gene: TRBJ1-6; d_gene: .; v_gene: TRBV7-9; CDR3nt: TGTGCCAGCAGCCGACTCGAGTCTTCACCCCTCCACTTT; CDR3aa: CASSRLESSPLHF
abundance: few; j_gene: TRBJ2-7; d_gene: TRBD1; v_gene: TRBV7-2; CDR3nt: TGTGCCAGCAGCAGCCGGACAGGGAGCTCCTACGAGCAGTACTTC; CDR3aa: CASSSRTGSSYEQYF
abundance: few; j_gene: TRBJ2-3; d_gene: .; v_gene: TRBV7-9; CDR3nt: TGTGCCAGCAGCGCGACTAGTACAGATACGCAGTATTTT; CDR3aa: CASSATSTDTQYF
abundance: .; j_gene: TRBJ1-2; d_gene: TRBD1; v_gene: TRBV7-2; CDR3nt: TGTGCCAGCAGCTTGACAGGGGACTATGGCTACACCTTC; CDR3aa: CASSLTGDYGYTF
abundance: .; j_gene: TRBJ1-1; d_gene: .; v_gene: TRBV30; CDR3nt: TGTGCCTGGAGTCCCAGCTCCGAAGCTTTCTTT; CDR3aa: CAWSPSSEAFF
abundance: few; j_gene: TRBJ2-1; d_gene: TRBD2; v_gene: TRBV2; CDR3nt: TGTGCCAGCAGTGAAGTACTAGCGGGCAATGAGCAGTTCTTC; CDR3aa: CASSEVLAGNEQFF
abundance: .; j_gene: TRBJ2-7; d_gene: TRBD2; v_gene: TRBV29-1; CDR3nt: TGCAGCGTTTTTCAGCCCTCCGGGACTAGCGGGATTGTTACCGAGCAGTACTTC; CDR3aa: CSVFQPSGTSGIVTEQYF
abundance: few; j_gene: TRBJ2-5; d_gene: TRBD1; v_gene: TRBV7-3; CDR3nt: TGTGCCAGCAGCTTAGGAGGACAGGGAGAGACCCAGTACTTC; CDR3aa: CASSLGGQGETQYF
abundance: .; j_gene: TRBJ2-3; d_gene: TRBD1; v_gene: TRBV7-2; CDR3nt: TGTGCCAGCAGCGAGGGACAGTCCACAGATACGCAGTATTTT; CDR3aa: CASSEGQSTDTQYF
abundance: .; j_gene: TRBJ1-5; d_gene: .; v_gene: TRBV29-1; CDR3nt: TGCAGCGTTGAGACCGGGGTGGGTCAGCCCCAGCATTTT; CDR3aa: CSVETGVGQPQHF
abundance: few; j_gene: TRBJ2-3; d_gene: .; v_gene: TRBV11-2; CDR3nt: TGTGCCAGCAGCCTCAGGACCATCACAGATACGCAGTATTTT; CDR3aa: CASSLRTITDTQYF
abundance: once; j_gene: TRBJ1-1; d_gene: TRBD1; v_gene: TRBV5-1; CDR3nt: TGCGCCAGCAGCTTGGGGGACAGGGCTTTCAACACTGAAGCTTTCTTT; CDR3aa: CASSLGDRAFNTEAFF
abundance: .; j_gene: TRBJ1-1; d_gene: .; v_gene: TRBV7-3; CDR3nt: TGTGCCAGCAGCTTAACCCCGGTCGTCACTGAAGCTTTCTTT; CDR3aa: CASSLTPVVTEAFF
abundance: .; j_gene: TRBJ1-2; d_gene: .; v_gene: TRBV29-1; CDR3nt: TGCAGCGTTTCGGTGGGGGCTAACTATGGCTACACCTTC; CDR3aa: CSVSVGANYGYTF
abundance: few; j_gene: TRBJ1-2; d_gene: .; v_gene: TRBV29-1; CDR3nt: TGCAGCGTTGAAGGGGCGGGAAACTATGGCTACACCTTC; CDR3aa: CSVEGAGNYGYTF
abundance: .; j_gene: TRBJ1-2; d_gene: .; v_gene: TRBV29-1; CDR3nt: TGCAGCGTAAGAGGTGATCGTCGCGGAGGTCTCTATGGCTACACCTTC; CDR3aa: CSVRGDRRGGLYGYTF
abundance: few; j_gene: TRBJ2-1; d_gene: .; v_gene: TRBV29-1; CDR3nt: TGCAGCGCAACAGGGACGGGCTACAATGAGCAGTTCTTC; CDR3aa: CSATGTGYNEQFF
abundance: .; j_gene: TRBJ2-7; d_gene: .; v_gene: TRBV6-6; CDR3nt: TGTGCCAGCAGCCACGGGGGATACGAGCAGTACTTC; CDR3aa: CASSHGGYEQYF
abundance: .; j_gene: TRBJ2-1; d_gene: TRBD2; v_gene: TRBV5-4; CDR3nt: TGTGCCAGCAGCTTGGTACTAGCGGGAGATGAGCAGTTCTTC; CDR3aa: CASSLVLAGDEQFF
abundance: .; j_gene: TRBJ2-1; d_gene: .; v_gene: TRBV30; CDR3nt: TGTGCCTGGAGTCCTAATTTACACAGAAACAATGAGCAGTTCTTC; CDR3aa: CAWSPNLHRNNEQFF
abundance: few; j_gene: TRBJ2-3; d_gene: TRBD1; v_gene: TRBV29-1; CDR3nt: TGCAGCGGAGTAGGGACAGGGGATACGCAGTATTTT; CDR3aa: CSGVGTGDTQYF
abundance: .; j_gene: TRBJ2-2; d_gene: .; v_gene: TRBV18; CDR3nt: TGTGCCAGCTCACTCCGCAGTCAGGCCGGGGAGCTGTTTTTT; CDR3aa: CASSLRSQAGELFF
abundance: .; j_gene: TRBJ2-3; d_gene: TRBD2; v_gene: TRBV9; CDR3nt: TGTGCCAGCAGCTCACCGACTAGCGGCACAGATACGCAGTATTTT; CDR3aa: CASSSPTSGTDTQYF
abundance: .; j_gene: TRBJ1-2; d_gene: .; v_gene: TRBV29-1; CDR3nt: TGCAGCGTCGAGGGTCTCCGCGGGGGAGGCTACACCTTC; CDR3aa: CSVEGLRGGGYTF